Listed below are T cell receptor beta chains from one sample, sequenced in a study of siplizumab effects on memory and regulatory T cells. Sequencing was performed with immunoSEQ multiplex PCR; in TCRdb, only in-frame clones are kept and a portion is missing. Of some 100,000 clones in the sample, roughly 96% were seen once. Sequenced sample: naive CD4+ T cells sorted from blood. The receptors shown here come from a human donor in good health. CDR3s include the opening cysteine and the closing phenylalanine or tryptophan. D genes are given only for firm matches. Clone size is stated in some rows and not others, as once, few, many or a class when expanded.

TRBV9,-,-,TRBJ2-3,CASSVAGADTQYF,TGTGCCAGCAGCGTAGCAGGAGCAGATACGCAGTATTTT
TRBV7-2,-,-,TRBJ2-5,CASSRGAETQYF,TGTGCCAGCAGCCGGGGGGCGGAGACCCAGTACTTC
TRBV19,-,-,TRBJ2-3,CASSTTLATDTQYF,TGTGCCAGTAGTACGACACTAGCCACAGATACGCAGTATTTT
TRBV6-1,-,-,TRBJ2-5,CASSDGGTRQETQYF,TGTGCCAGCAGTGATGGGGGGACGAGACAAGAGACCCAGTACTTC
TRBV2,-,TRBD2,TRBJ2-5,CASSGVAGDQETQYF,TGTGCCAGCAGTGGGGTAGCGGGGGACCAAGAGACCCAGTACTTC
TRBV6-5,-,-,TRBJ1-4,CASLLWTNEKLFF,TGTGCCAGCCTGCTTTGGACTAATGAAAAACTGTTTTTT
TRBV25-1,-,-,TRBJ2-3,CASTTGWDTQYF,TGTGCCAGCACTACAGGGTGGGATACGCAGTATTTT
TRBV7-3,-,TRBD1,TRBJ2-5,CASSPQGAPGTQYF,TGTGCCAGCAGCCCCCAGGGGGCGCCGGGGACCCAGTACTTC
TRBV5-1,once,TRBD1,TRBJ2-5,CASSWTGGEETQYF,TGCGCCAGCAGCTGGACAGGGGGCGAAGAGACCCAGTACTTC
TRBV7-9,once,TRBD2,TRBJ2-3,CASSSPAGGPVDTQYF,TGTGCCAGCAGCTCCCCAGCGGGGGGGCCGGTGGATACGCAGTATTTT
TRBV6-4,once,TRBD1,TRBJ2-1,CASSLDPPGGFINEQFF,TGTGCCAGCAGCCTTGACCCCCCAGGGGGATTTATCAATGAGCAGTTCTTC
TRBV7-2,-,TRBD1,TRBJ1-3,CASSNDRVRENTIYF,TGTGCCAGCAGCAACGACAGGGTACGGGAAAACACCATATATTTT
TRBV20-1,-,-,TRBJ1-2,CSARQGNGYTF,TGCAGTGCTAGACAGGGCAATGGCTACACCTTC
TRBV7-6,-,-,TRBJ2-7,CASSLRSRAETYEQYF,TGTGCCAGCAGCTTACGGTCGAGGGCAGAGACCTACGAGCAGTACTTC
TRBV5-5,-,TRBD1,TRBJ2-3,CASSLPLTGAVTNTQYF,TGTGCCAGCAGCTTGCCCCTGACAGGGGCGGTCACGAATACGCAGTATTTT
TRBV6-1,once,-,TRBJ2-7,CASSEQGGYEQYF,TGTGCCAGCAGTGAGCAGGGGGGGTACGAGCAGTACTTC
TRBV2,-,TRBD2,TRBJ2-7,CASVREGNEQYF,TGTGCCAGCGTTAGGGAGGGTAACGAGCAGTACTTC
TRBV7-9,-,TRBD1,TRBJ2-7,CASSTWDSLPYEQYF,TGTGCCAGCAGCACCTGGGACAGTCTACCTTACGAGCAGTACTTC
TRBV11-3,-,-,TRBJ2-2,CASSPGVAGELFF,TGTGCCAGCAGCCCAGGGGTCGCCGGGGAGCTGTTTTTT
TRBV12-5,-,-,TRBJ1-1,CASGFQSDTEAFF,TGTGCTAGTGGTTTCCAGTCGGACACTGAAGCTTTCTTT
TRBV19,-,-,TRBJ2-3,CASSTWTDTDTQYF,TGTGCCAGTAGTACTTGGACAGACACAGATACGCAGTATTTT
TRBV7-8,-,-,TRBJ1-3,CASSLRGNSGNTIYF,TGTGCCAGCAGCTTAAGGGGGAACTCTGGAAACACCATATATTTT
TRBV19,few,-,TRBJ2-7,CASSEGTALSYEQYF,TGTGCCAGTAGTGAAGGGACGGCCCTCTCCTACGAGCAGTACTTC
TRBV28,-,-,TRBJ1-5,CASSSTGPAQPQHF,TGTGCCAGCAGTTCAACAGGGCCGGCTCAGCCCCAGCATTTT
TRBV19,-,-,TRBJ2-5,CASRARETQYF,TGTGCCAGTAGGGCCCGGGAGACCCAGTACTTC
TRBV6-6,-,-,TRBJ1-6,CASSYPRDQHSPLHF,TGTGCCAGCAGTTACCCCCGGGATCAACATTCACCCCTCCACTTT
TRBV20-1,-,-,TRBJ1-2,CSAPEMEGYTF,TGCAGTGCCCCTGAAATGGAGGGCTACACCTTC
TRBV7-2,-,-,TRBJ2-7,CASSLRAILTYEQYF,TGTGCCAGCAGCTTAAGGGCGATCCTAACCTACGAGCAGTACTTC
TRBV30,-,-,TRBJ1-1,CAWARGGWSEAFF,TGTGCCTGGGCTAGGGGGGGTTGGTCTGAAGCTTTCTTT
TRBV27,-,TRBD2,TRBJ2-5,CASARGGPSQTQYF,TGTGCCAGCGCACGCGGGGGGCCCAGCCAGACCCAGTACTTC
TRBV6-5,-,-,TRBJ1-2,CASSYTTTGPGGYTF,TGTGCCAGCAGTTACACCACGACGGGCCCTGGTGGCTACACCTTC
TRBV7-9,-,-,TRBJ2-1,CASSLAGGNEQFF,TGTGCCAGCAGCTTAGCAGGGGGCAATGAGCAGTTCTTC
TRBV10-3,-,-,TRBJ1-1,CAISEWDNTEAFF,TGTGCCATCAGTGAGTGGGACAACACTGAAGCTTTCTTT
TRBV11-1,-,-,TRBJ1-4,CASSLFGANEKLFF,TGTGCCAGCAGCTTGTTCGGAGCTAATGAAAAACTGTTTTTT
TRBV7-3,-,-,TRBJ2-1,CASSWGVYNEQFF,TGTGCCAGCAGCTGGGGGGTTTACAATGAGCAGTTCTTC
TRBV4-3,-,-,TRBJ2-7,CASSPLGPPFSYEQYF,TGCGCCAGCAGCCCACTTGGTCCCCCTTTTTCCTACGAGCAGTACTTC
TRBV2,-,TRBD2,TRBJ2-2,CASTGTSGGIGELFF,TGTGCCAGTACCGGGACTAGCGGGGGGATCGGGGAGCTGTTTTTT
TRBV7-8,-,-,TRBJ1-1,CASSSGSRNTEAFF,TGTGCCAGCAGCTCAGGGAGTCGGAACACTGAAGCTTTCTTT
TRBV28,-,TRBD1,TRBJ2-7,CATLFRDSSYEQYF,TGTGCCACCCTTTTCCGGGACAGCTCCTACGAGCAGTACTTC
TRBV10-1,-,-,TRBJ1-1,CASSRATGANTEAFF,TGCGCCAGCAGTCGAGCGACAGGAGCGAACACTGAAGCTTTCTTT
TRBV10-3,-,-,TRBJ2-5,CAISERGGEETQYF,TGTGCCATCAGTGAGAGGGGGGGAGAAGAGACCCAGTACTTC
TRBV20-1,-,-,TRBJ2-3,CSALVADTQYF,TGCAGTGCCCTCGTGGCAGATACGCAGTATTTT
TRBV6-6,-,-,TRBJ1-1,CASSYSPPQNTEAFF,TGTGCCAGCAGTTACTCACCGCCGCAGAACACTGAAGCTTTCTTT
TRBV18,-,-,TRBJ1-2,CASSPLGKGSASYGYTF,TGTGCCAGCTCACCTCTCGGCAAGGGTTCGGCATCCTATGGCTACACCTTC
TRBV6-5,-,-,TRBJ1-1,CASSFGQGRGTEAFF,TGTGCCAGCAGTTTTGGGCAGGGGCGCGGCACTGAAGCTTTCTTT